This T cell receptor beta chain was sequenced for a study of CD8+ T cells in alopecia areata. As for the study in general: Oral tofacitinib (5 to 10 mg twice daily) was administered to treated patients. Study outcomes and limitations: Lesional scalp exceeded normal scalp in clonality, especially in alopecia totalis/universalis.

CDR3 length equals 15 residues. CDR1 and CDR2 (germline): SGHTA, FQGNSA. The V end lost 5 bases, the J end lost 0 bases, and 13 bases lay between the germline ends. Turning to this clone: Its antigen is not identified.

The sequencing template was cDNA reverse transcribed from extracted RNA. Assay used: immunoSEQ multiplex PCR; TCRdb lists only in-frame clones, some missing. This sample has more than 200,000 clones, with roughly two thirds found just once. The investigators collected lesional scalp punch biopsies and peripheral blood from alopecia areata patients. The clonotype was recovered from a human donor with alopecia areata. The sequencing here drew on CD4+ T cells sorted from blood, taken at week 0. The chain has TRBV7-2 and TRBJ1-1; the D gene is possibly TRBD1 (6 bases). CDR3 in amino acids: CASSPRDILNTEAFF. The CDR3 bases are TGTGCCAGCAGCCCGCGGGACATCCTGAACACTGAAGCTTTCTTT.